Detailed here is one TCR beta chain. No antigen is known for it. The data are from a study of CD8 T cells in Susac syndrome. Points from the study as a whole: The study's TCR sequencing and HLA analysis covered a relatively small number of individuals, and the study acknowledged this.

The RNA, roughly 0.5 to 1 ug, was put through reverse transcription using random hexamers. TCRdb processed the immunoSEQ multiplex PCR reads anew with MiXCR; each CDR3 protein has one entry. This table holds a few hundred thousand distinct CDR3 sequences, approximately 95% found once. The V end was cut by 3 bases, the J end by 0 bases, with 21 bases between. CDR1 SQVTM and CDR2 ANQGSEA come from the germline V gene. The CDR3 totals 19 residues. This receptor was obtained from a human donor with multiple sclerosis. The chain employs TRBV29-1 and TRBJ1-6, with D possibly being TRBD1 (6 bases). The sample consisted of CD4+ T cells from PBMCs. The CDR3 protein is CSVDERPGSRGSYNSPLHF. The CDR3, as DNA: TGCAGCGTTGATGAGCGGCCAGGCTCCAGGGGCTCCTATAATTCACCCCTCCACTTT. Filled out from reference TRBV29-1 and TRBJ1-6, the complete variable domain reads SAVISQKPSRDICQRGTSLTIQCQVDSQVTMMFWYRQQPGQSLTLIATANQGSEATYESGFVIDKFPISRPNLTFSTLTVSNMSPEDSSIYLCSVDERPGSRGSYNSPLHFGNGTRLTVT.